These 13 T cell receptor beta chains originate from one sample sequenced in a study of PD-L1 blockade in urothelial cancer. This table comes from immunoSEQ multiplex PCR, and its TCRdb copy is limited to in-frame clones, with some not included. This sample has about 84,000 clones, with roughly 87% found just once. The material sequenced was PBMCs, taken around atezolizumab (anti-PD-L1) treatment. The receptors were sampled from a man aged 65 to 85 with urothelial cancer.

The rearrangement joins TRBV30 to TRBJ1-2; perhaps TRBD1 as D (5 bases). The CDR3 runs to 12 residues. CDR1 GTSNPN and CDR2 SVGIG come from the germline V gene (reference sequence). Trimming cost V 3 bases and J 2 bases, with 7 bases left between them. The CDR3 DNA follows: TGTGCCTGGAGCAGGGTGAACTATGGCTACACCTTC. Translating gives CAWSRVNYGYTF.

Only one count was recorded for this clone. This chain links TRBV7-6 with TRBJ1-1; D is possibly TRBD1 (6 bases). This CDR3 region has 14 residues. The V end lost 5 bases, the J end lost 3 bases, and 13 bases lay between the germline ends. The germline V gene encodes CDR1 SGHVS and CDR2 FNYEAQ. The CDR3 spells CASSAGEIDTEAFF. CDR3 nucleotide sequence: TGTGCCAGCAGCGCAGGGGAAATAGACACTGAAGCTTTCTTT.

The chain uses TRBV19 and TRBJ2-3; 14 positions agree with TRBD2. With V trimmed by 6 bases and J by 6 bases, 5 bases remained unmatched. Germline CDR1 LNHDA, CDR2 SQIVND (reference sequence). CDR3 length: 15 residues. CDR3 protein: CASRGTSGSADTQYF. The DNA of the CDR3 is TGTGCCAGTAGAGGGACTAGCGGGAGTGCCGATACGCAGTATTTT.

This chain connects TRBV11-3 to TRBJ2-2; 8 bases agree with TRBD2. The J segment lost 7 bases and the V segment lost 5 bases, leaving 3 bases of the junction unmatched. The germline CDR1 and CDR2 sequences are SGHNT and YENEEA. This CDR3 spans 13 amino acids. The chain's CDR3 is CASSELADGELFF. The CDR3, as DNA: TGTGCCAGCAGCGAACTAGCGGACGGGGAGCTGTTTTTT.

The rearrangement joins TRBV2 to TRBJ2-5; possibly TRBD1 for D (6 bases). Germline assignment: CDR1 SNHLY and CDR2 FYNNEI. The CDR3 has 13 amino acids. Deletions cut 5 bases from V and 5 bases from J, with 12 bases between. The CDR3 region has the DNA TGTGCCAGCAGTTCCGACAGGTGGGAGACCCAGTACTTC. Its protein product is CASSSDRWETQYF. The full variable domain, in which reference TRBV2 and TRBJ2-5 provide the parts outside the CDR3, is EPEVTQTPSHQVTQMGQEVILRCVPISNHLYFYWYRQILGQKVEFLVSFYNNEISEKSEIFDDQFSVERPDGSNFTLKIRSTKLEDSAMYFCASSSDRWETQYFGPGTRLLVL.

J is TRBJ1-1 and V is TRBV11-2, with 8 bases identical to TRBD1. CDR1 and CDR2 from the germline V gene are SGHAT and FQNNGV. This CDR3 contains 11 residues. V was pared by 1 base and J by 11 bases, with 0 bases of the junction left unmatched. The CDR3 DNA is TGTGCCAGCAGCTTAGGACAGGGGGCTTTCTTT. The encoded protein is CASSLGQGAFF.

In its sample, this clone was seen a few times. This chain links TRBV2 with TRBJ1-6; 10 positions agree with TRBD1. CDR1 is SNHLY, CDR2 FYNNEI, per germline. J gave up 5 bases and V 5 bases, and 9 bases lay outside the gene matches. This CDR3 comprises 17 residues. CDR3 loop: CASSLNRGQGDNSPLHF. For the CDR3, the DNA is TGTGCCAGCAGTTTAAATAGAGGACAGGGGGATAATTCACCCCTCCACTTT.

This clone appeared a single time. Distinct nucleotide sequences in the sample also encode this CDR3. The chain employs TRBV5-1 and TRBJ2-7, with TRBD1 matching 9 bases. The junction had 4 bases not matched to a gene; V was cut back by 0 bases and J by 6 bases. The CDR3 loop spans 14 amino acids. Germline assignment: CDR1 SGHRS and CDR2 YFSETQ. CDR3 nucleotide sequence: TGCGCCAGCAGCTTGGGAGGGACAGGGAGCGAGCAGTACTTC. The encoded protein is CASSLGGTGSEQYF.

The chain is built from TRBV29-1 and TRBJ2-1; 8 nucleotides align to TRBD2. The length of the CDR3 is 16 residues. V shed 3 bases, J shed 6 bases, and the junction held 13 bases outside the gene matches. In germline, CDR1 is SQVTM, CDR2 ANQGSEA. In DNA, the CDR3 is TGCAGCGTTGAGGGGACCGGGACTAGAATCCTCAATGAGCAGTTCTTC. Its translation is CSVEGTGTRILNEQFF.

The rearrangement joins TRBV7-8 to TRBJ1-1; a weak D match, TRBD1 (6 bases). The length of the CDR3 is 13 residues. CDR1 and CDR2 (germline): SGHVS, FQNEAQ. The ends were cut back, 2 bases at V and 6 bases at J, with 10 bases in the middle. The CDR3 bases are TGTGCCAGCAGCTTATACAGGGAACCTGAAGCTTTCTTT. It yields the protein CASSLYREPEAFF.

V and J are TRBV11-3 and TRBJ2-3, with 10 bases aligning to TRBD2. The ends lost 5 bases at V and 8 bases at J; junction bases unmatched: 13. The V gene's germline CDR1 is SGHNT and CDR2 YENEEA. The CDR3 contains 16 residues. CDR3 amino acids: CASSLGTSASRGTQYF. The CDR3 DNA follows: TGTGCCAGCAGCCTGGGGACTAGCGCTAGTAGGGGTACGCAGTATTTT. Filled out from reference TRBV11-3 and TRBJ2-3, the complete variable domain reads EAGVVQSPRYKIIEKKQPVAFWCNPISGHNTLYWYLQNLGQGPELLIRYENEEAVDDSQLPKDRFSAERLKGVDSTLKIQPAELGDSAVYLCASSLGTSASRGTQYFGPGTRLTVL.

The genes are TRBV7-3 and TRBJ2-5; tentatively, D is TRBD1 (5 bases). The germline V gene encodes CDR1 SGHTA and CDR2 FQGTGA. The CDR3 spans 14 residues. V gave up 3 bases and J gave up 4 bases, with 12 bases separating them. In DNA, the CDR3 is TGTGCCAGCAGCTTCGACAGCCTATTAGAGACCCAGTACTTC. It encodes CASSFDSLLETQYF.

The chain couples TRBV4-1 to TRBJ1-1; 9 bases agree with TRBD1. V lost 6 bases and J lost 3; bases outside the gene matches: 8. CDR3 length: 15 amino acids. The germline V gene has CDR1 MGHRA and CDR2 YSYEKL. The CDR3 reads CASRGQGLKHTEAFF. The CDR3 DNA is TGCGCCAGCAGAGGACAGGGGCTAAAGCACACTGAAGCTTTCTTT.